This TCR beta chain was observed in a study of T cell responses to AZD1222 COVID-19 vaccine (TCRdb year 2021). As for the study more broadly: Because spike-specific TCR depth and breadth did not differ between the two schedules, AZD1222 recipients who got a second dose at roughly 4 weeks were pooled with those who got a second dose at roughly 12 weeks. TCR sequencing was performed for over 230 trial participants, of whom about 200 were given two doses of AZD1222 and approximately 26 were given two doses of MenACWY control vaccine. Trial participants were enrolled into age subgroups of 18-55, 56-69 and 70-plus years, which contained 148, 28 and 57 TCR-sequenced participants, respectively.

Broad study findings and their caveats: Vaccine-associated CD4 TCRs spanned the whole spike protein, with dominant responses in regions 160-218 and 743-854. Spike-specific TCR breadth and depth rose significantly after two AZD1222 doses compared with day 0 and with MenACWY recipients. Epitopes outside the regions mutated in the B.1.351 and B.1.1.7 variants were reportedly recognized by nearly half of the unique spike-specific TCRs. No day 14 peak-response samples were available, so repertoires were characterized only after the peak T cell response. In the small 56-69-year group, the increase in depth fell short of significance, most likely because of low power. Participants were mostly white British and included more females than males, and it was suggested by the authors that clonal diversity may have been underestimated. Only five or six AZD1222 recipients were SARS-CoV-2 seropositive at baseline, limiting conclusions about previously exposed vaccinees.

The sample's time point, from its label and the paper: baseline before first vaccination. Vaccinee samples came from UK trials COV001 and COV002, including a single-blind randomized controlled phase 2/3 trial of AZD1222 (ChAdOx1 nCoV-19) in healthy adults. Trial participant PBMC samples were collected at day 0 and day 28 after the second dose for TCRbeta chain sequencing. The CDR3 regions of human TCRbeta chains were analyzed by immunosequencing. Under the source paper's analysis protocol: Repertoire TCRs were checked for matches against a reference library of SARS-CoV-2-specific TCRs that had been generated using the MIRA antigen-specificity platform. Breadth was defined as the fraction of unique TCRs that were SARS-CoV-2-associated. Depth was defined as the fraction of total T cells that were SARS-CoV-2-associated. Using the MIRA data, each spike-specific TCR was mapped to the spike region that the TCR reacts to and placed in a CD4 or CD8 class. Log10-transformed breadth and depth values were compared by one-way ANOVA with Sidak's multiple comparisons tests. TCRdb limited this immuneACCESS table to in-frame rearrangements with V and J called. A share of clones is missing; checked studies link under half to unresolved V genes, and the rest is unexplained. The DNA was the basis for D and trimming; V, J and clone size are from that table. The sample table shows roughly 130,000 clones, and 90% to 95% are seen once. The ten largest make up around 7% of the sample.

Remarks on this clone: Its specific antigen is unknown. One base away there is no much larger clone; base qualities are not given.

The CDR3 contains 13 residues, cysteine and phenylalanine counted. Here the CDR3 DNA is all that survives: 39 bases in frame from base 1. The junction shows trimming of 10 bases on V and 4 bases on J, plus 17 bases between the germline ends. Per the germline V gene, MDHEN is the CDR1 and SYDVKM is the CDR2. Sequenced material: peripheral blood, taken on day 0 of AZD1222 vaccination. The source is an adult in good health. The chain was built from TRBV28 and TRBJ2-7, with no confident D gene call. CDR3 protein: CATSKPETYEQYF. The DNA sequence is TGTGCCACCTCAAAACCCGAGACGTACGAGCAGTACTTC.